This T cell receptor beta chain was obtained from a study of OX40 agonist ivuxolimab in advanced cancers. Study summary: The dose of intravenous ivuxolimab that patients received every 2 weeks ranged from 0.01 to 10 mg/kg. Each dose-escalation patient presented with hepatocellular carcinoma, melanoma, renal cell or head and neck cancer. Study-level findings and limits: CD4+ and CD8+ blood T cells expanded clonally by week 6 at 0.1 to 3.0 mg/kg. Among the lowest levels of clonal expansion were found in partial responders at 0.1-3.0 mg/kg.

This clone has just a few counts. Its matching antigen is unknown. This CDR3 spans 11 amino acids. V was pared by 5 bases and J by 0 bases, with 4 bases between. Germline CDR1 and CDR2: DFQATT and SNEGSKA (reference sequence). Clones were read by immunoSEQ multiplex PCR, and TCRdb kept only the in-frame ones, dropping some. The sample yields about 66,000 clones, 75% to 90% seen once. This specimen consisted of CD4+ or CD8+ T cells sorted from blood, obtained in a trial of the OX40 agonist ivuxolimab. The sequence came from an adult with an advanced solid tumor such as melanoma, head and neck, liver or kidney cancer. The chain couples TRBV20-1 to TRBJ2-5; D remains ambiguous. This chain's CDR3 is CSAQYQETQYF. CDR3 nucleotide sequence: TGCAGTGCTCAGTACCAAGAGACCCAGTACTTC.